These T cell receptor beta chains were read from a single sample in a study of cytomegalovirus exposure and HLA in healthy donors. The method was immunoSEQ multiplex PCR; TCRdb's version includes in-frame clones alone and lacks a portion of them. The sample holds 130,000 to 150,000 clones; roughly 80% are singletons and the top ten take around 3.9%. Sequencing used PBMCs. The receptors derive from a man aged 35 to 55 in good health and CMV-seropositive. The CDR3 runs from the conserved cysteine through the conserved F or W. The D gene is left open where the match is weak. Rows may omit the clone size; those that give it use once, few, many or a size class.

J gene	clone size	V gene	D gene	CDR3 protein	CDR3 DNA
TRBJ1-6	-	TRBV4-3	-	CASSLKRASGYNSPLHF	TGCGCCAGCAGCCTCAAAAGAGCCTCAGGCTATAATTCACCCCTCCACTTT
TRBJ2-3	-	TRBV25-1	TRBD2	CASSDAGGMDTQYF	TGTGCCAGCAGTGACGCGGGAGGGATGGATACGCAGTATTTT
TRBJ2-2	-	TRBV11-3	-	CASRAGGNTGELFF	TGTGCCAGCAGAGCGGGTGGGAACACCGGGGAGCTGTTTTTT
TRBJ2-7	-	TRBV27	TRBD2	CASSLGEVAGAHEQYF	TGTGCCAGCAGTTTAGGCGAGGTAGCGGGAGCCCACGAGCAGTACTTC
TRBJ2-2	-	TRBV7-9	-	CASSPPRTDTEGTGELFF	TGTGCCAGCAGCCCGCCTCGCACAGACACCGAGGGCACCGGGGAGCTGTTTTTT
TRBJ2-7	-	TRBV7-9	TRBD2	CSSSLAGGNYEQYF	TGTTCCAGCAGCTTAGCGGGGGGTAACTACGAGCAGTACTTC
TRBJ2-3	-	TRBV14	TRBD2	CASSQWGTSGLGTDTQYF	TGTGCCAGCAGCCAATGGGGAACATCGGGACTAGGAACAGATACGCAGTATTTT
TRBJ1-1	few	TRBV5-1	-	CASSLGGNTEAFF	TGCGCCAGCAGCTTGGGCGGGAACACTGAAGCTTTCTTT
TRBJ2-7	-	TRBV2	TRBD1	CASSVVSSEDRVTYEQYF	TGTGCCAGCAGTGTAGTCTCATCGGAAGACAGGGTCACCTACGAGCAGTACTTC
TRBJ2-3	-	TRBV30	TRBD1	CAWSVSRGRYTQYF	TGTGCCTGGAGTGTATCGAGGGGGCGGTATACGCAGTATTTT
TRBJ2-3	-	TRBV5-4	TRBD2	CASSLSLAGGDTQYF	TGTGCCAGCAGCTTGTCTCTAGCGGGGGGTGATACGCAGTATTTT
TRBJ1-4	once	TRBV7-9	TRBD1	CASSPGQDNEKLFF	TGTGCCAGCAGCCCGGGACAGGATAATGAAAAACTGTTTTTT
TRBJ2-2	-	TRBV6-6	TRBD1	CAAGDSANTGELFF	TGTGCCGCAGGGGACAGCGCGAACACCGGGGAGCTGTTTTTT